These 7 T cell receptor beta chains came from one sample sequenced in a study of blood T cells in healthy people across ages. The second PCR ran roughly 6 to 11 cycles with a sample-barcoded 5' primer and J-beta primers. TCRdb re-called the 5' RACE reads with MiXCR, one entry per CDR3 protein. The repertoire holds about 1.4 million distinct CDR3 sequences, 45% to 70% seen once, with 6.5% to 8.5% in the top ten. Input material: blood. All receptors derive from a man in his late teens or twenties in good health.

The CDR3: CASSSYGSDTQYF. DNA for the CDR3: TGTGCCAGCAGTTCGTATGGTTCCGATACGCAGTATTTT. The genes are TRBV6-6 and TRBJ2-3; no definite D call. The CDR3 runs to 13 residues. CDR1 and CDR2 from the germline V gene are MNHNY and SVGAGI (reference sequence). V was shortened by 4 bases and J by 6 bases, with 11 bases between the two germline ends.

V gene TRBV20-1 combines with J gene TRBJ2-3, with no clear D. V was cut by 5 bases and J by 2 bases, with 8 bases left in between. The CDR3 consists of 12 residues. CDR1 is DFQATT, CDR2 SNEGSKA, per germline (reference sequence). CDR3 DNA sequence: TGCAGTGCTGGCGACCACACAGATACGCAGTATTTT. Its protein product is CSAGDHTDTQYF.

This rearrangement joins TRBV4-3 to TRBJ1-2; no reliable D call. Trimming shortened V by 1 base and J by 7 bases, and 16 bases separated the two germline ends. The CDR3 is made up of 15 amino acids. Germline V gene lookup returns CDR1 LGHNA and CDR2 YSLEER. In DNA form, the CDR3 reads TGCGCCAGCAGCCAAGGCCCAGGAGAGAGGTCTGGCTACACCTTC. This encodes CASSQGPGERSGYTF.

This clonotype was seen just once. The junction departs from the called germline gene at one end, perhaps through a read error. This chain uses TRBV6-5 with TRBJ2-1, with TRBD2 matching over 10 bases. This CDR3 region has 16 residues. The V gene's germline CDR1 is MNHEY and CDR2 SVGAGI. CDR3 coding DNA: TGCGCCAGCAGTTACGGGCTAGCGGGAGAGCGCAATGAGCAGTTCTTC. Residues: CASSYGLAGERNEQFF.

This sequence joins TRBV29-1 and TRBJ1-2, with 7 bases fitting TRBD1. Germline values: CDR1 SQVTM, CDR2 ANQGSEA. CDR3 length equals 11 residues. After removal of 7 bases from V and 4 bases from J, the junction contained 3 bases not matched to a gene. The CDR3 bases are TGCAGCGGGACAGGCGTCTATGGCTACACCTTC. It yields the protein CSGTGVYGYTF.

The J gene is TRBJ2-4, the V gene TRBV3-1; unclear D gene. The closer fit of TRBJ2-7 to the DNA end suggests the J call may be wrong. The CDR3 extends over 12 amino acids. The V gene's germline CDR1 is LGHDT and CDR2 YNNKEL (reference sequence). The DNA for the CDR3 is TGTGCCAGCAGCCATCAGGCCTACGAGCAGTACTTC. Amino acid sequence: CASSHQAYEQYF.

This chain joins TRBV18 and TRBJ2-1, with D maybe TRBD1 (6 bases). V was pared by 0 bases and J by 9 bases, with 12 bases between. Germline V CDR1 and CDR2: KGHSH, LQKENI. The CDR3 is made up of 14 amino acids. For the CDR3, the DNA is TGTGCCAGCTCACCACCGAACAGGGTTAGTGAGCAGTTCTTC. Its protein is CASSPPNRVSEQFF.